Presented here are 11 T cell receptor beta chains from one specimen sequenced in a study of response to subunit inactivated influenza vaccine. One entry per CDR3 protein results from TCRdb running MiXCR on the RT-PCR reads. The sample gives about 520,000 distinct CDR3 sequences, 6% to 9% of which show up once; 10% to 15% is in the top ten. The sample was PBMCs from blood, taken about 24 months after vaccination. These receptors were collected from a man aged 50 to 75 who received an inactivated influenza vaccine.

This chain connects TRBV27 to TRBJ1-5; D is possibly TRBD1 (5 bases). Trimming left V 5 bases short and J 0 bases short, with 17 bases between. Germline CDR1 reads MNHEY; CDR2 reads SMNVEV (reference sequence). The CDR3 contains 17 residues. The CDR3 DNA reads as TGTGCCAGCAGTCGACGGCCAGTGGGGGGTAGCAATCAGCCCCAGCATTTT. It translates to CASSRRPVGGSNQPQHF.

This chain's CDR3 is CASSKNVGQTYEQYF. CDR3 coding DNA: TGTGCCAGCAGCAAAAACGTGGGACAGACCTACGAGCAGTACTTC. The rearrangement joins TRBV27 to TRBJ2-7, with 7 bases aligning to TRBD1. V lost 6 bases and J lost 2; bases outside the gene matches: 10. From germline, CDR1 is MNHEY and CDR2 SMNVEV (reference sequence). The CDR3 has 15 amino acids.

Only a few counts were recorded for this clonotype. This sequence joins TRBV12-3 or TRBV12-4 and TRBJ2-3; 13 positions agree with TRBD2. This CDR3 is built from 17 residues. The trim removed 10 bases at V and 0 bases at J, leaving 10 bases unmatched. The DNA of the CDR3 is TGTGCCATCGCGACTAGCGGGGGGCATTCTAGCACAGATACGCAGTATTTT. It is translated as CAIATSGGHSSTDTQYF.

This clonotype has a handful of counts. The V and J genes are TRBV6-1 and TRBJ1-6; a possible D gene is TRBD1 (5 bases). There are 15 residues in the CDR3. The germline V gene has CDR1 MNHNS and CDR2 SASEGT. Trimming removed 0 bases at V and 8 bases at J, with 11 bases between. In DNA, the CDR3 is TGTGCCAGCAGTGAAGCCGGGACCAGGGATTCACCCCTCCACTTT. Translating gives CASSEAGTRDSPLHF.

This clonotype was counted ten times or more. One end of the junction is discordant with germline, which a read error may explain. V is TRBV14 and J is TRBJ2-1, with TRBD1 as a possible D gene (6 bases). Looked up from germline, CDR1 is SGHDN and CDR2 is FVKESK. The CDR3 is 16 amino acids. Written as DNA, the CDR3 is TGTGCCAGCAGCTTTGGGGGACATTATCCCTACAATGAACAGTTCTTC. Its translation is CASSFGGHYPYNEQFF.

At least ten counts were recorded for this clonotype. The chain has TRBV12-3 or TRBV12-4 and TRBJ1-3; unclear D gene. V lost 5 bases and J 0 bases, leaving 11 bases between the germline ends. The CDR3 totals 15 residues. In DNA form, the CDR3 reads TGTGCCAGCAGTCCCGGCCCCTCCTCTGGAAACACCATATATTTT. The encoded protein is CASSPGPSSGNTIYF.

This clonotype was observed at least ten times. The chain links TRBV4-2 to TRBJ1-2; D is perhaps TRBD1 (6 bases). CDR3 length: 14 residues. The V gene's germline CDR1 is LGHNA and CDR2 YNFKEQ. Trimming took off 0 bases at V and 4 bases at J, with 9 bases between the two ends. The CDR3 DNA follows: TGTGCCAGCAGCCAAGAGGACAGACTCTATGGCTACACCTTC. Its protein is CASSQEDRLYGYTF.

In its sample, this clonotype was seen many times. V usage is TRBV5-4 and J usage is TRBJ2-2, with TRBD1 matching over 7 bases. This CDR3 has 15 amino acids. With V trimmed by 0 bases and J by 7 bases, 6 bases remained unmatched. Germline CDR1 is SGHNT and CDR2 is YYREEE (reference sequence). CDR3 DNA sequence: TGTGCCAGCAGCTTGGCACAGGGGAGAGGCGGGGAGCTGTTTTTT. Translation gives CASSLAQGRGGELFF.

This clonotype appeared a few times. The CDR3 loop reads CASSFRGFATEAFF. The CDR3 nucleotides read TGCGCCAGCAGCTTCAGGGGGTTCGCCACTGAAGCTTTCTTT. The genes are TRBV5-1 and TRBJ1-1; 7 bases align to TRBD1. The V gene end was trimmed by 2 bases and the J gene end by 4 bases; junction bases not matched to a gene: 5. From germline, CDR1 is SGHRS and CDR2 YFSETQ. The CDR3 covers 14 residues.

This clonotype was found a few times. The V and J genes are TRBV6-1 and TRBJ2-7, with D tentatively TRBD2 (6 bases). The V gene lost 10 bases and the J gene lost 6 bases, with 22 bases spanning the gap. The CDR3 runs 14 residues. Per the germline V gene, CDR1 is MNHNS and CDR2 is SASEGT. For the CDR3, the DNA is TGTGCCACCGCCTCGGGCGGGGTGGGGGGCGAGCAGTACTTC. Protein product: CATASGGVGGEQYF.

This clonotype appeared many times. This chain connects TRBV24-1 to TRBJ2-3; possibly TRBD2 for D (6 bases). Between the trimmed V and J ends, which lost 7 bases and 0 bases, there was a span of 13 bases. CDR3 size: 15 residues. The germline gives CDR1 KGHDR, CDR2 SFDVKD. The CDR3 nucleotides read TGTGCCACCAGAGAAGGTAGCGGTAGCACAGATACGCAGTATTTT. Protein sequence: CATREGSGSTDTQYF.